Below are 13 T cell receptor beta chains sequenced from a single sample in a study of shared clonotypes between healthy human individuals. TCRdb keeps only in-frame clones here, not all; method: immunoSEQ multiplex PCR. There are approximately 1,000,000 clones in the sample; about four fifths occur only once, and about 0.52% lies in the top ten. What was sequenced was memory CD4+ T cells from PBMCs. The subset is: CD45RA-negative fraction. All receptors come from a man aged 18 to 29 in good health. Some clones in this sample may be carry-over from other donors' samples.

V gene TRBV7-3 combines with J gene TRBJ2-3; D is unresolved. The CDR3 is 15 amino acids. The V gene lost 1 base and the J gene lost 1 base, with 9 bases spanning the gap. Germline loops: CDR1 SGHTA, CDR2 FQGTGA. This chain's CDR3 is CASSLNGGGTDTQYF. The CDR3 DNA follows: TGTGCCAGCAGCTTAAATGGTGGGGGCACAGATACGCAGTATTTT. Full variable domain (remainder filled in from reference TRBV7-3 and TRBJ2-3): GAGVSQTPSNKVTEKGKYVELRCDPISGHTALYWYRQSLGQGPEFLIYFQGTGAADDSGLPNDRFFAVRPEGSVSTLKIQRTERGDSAVYLCASSLNGGGTDTQYFGPGTRLTVL.

CDR3 nucleotides: TGTGCCAGCCCCAGACCAGGGGGGCACACTGAAGCTTTCTTT. Protein: CASPRPGGHTEAFF. The chain links TRBV28 to TRBJ1-1, with 7 bases lining up with TRBD1. This CDR3 comprises 14 residues. V dropped 8 bases and J dropped 3; count of bases not matched to a gene: 9. The germline CDR1 and CDR2 sequences are MDHEN and SYDVKM.

The DNA for the CDR3 is TGTGCCAGCACGAGGACGTTGGGTAGCAATCAGCCCCAGCATTTT. Its protein product is CASTRTLGSNQPQHF. The chain uses TRBV28 and TRBJ1-5; D gene ambiguous. This CDR3 is built from 15 residues. The V end was cut by 7 bases, the J end by 0 bases, with 13 bases between. Germline-derived CDR1 and CDR2 are MDHEN and SYDVKM.

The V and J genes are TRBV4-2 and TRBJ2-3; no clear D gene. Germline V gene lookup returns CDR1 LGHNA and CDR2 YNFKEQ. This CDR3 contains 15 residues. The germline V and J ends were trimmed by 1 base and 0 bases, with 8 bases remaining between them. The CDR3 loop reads CASSQVQSSTDTQYF. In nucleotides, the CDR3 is TGTGCCAGCAGCCAAGTCCAGAGTAGCACAGATACGCAGTATTTT.

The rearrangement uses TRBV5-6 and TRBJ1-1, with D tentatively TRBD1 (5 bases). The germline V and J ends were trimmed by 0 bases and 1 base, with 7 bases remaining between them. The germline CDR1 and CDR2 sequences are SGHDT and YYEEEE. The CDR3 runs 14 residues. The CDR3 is CASSLDGGNTEAFF. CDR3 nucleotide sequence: TGTGCCAGCAGCTTGGATGGGGGGAACACTGAAGCTTTCTTT. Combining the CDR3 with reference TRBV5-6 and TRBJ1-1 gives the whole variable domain DAGVTQSPTHLIKTRGQQVTLRCSPKSGHDTVSWYQQALGQGPQFIFQYYEEEERQRGNFPDRFSGHQFPNYSSELNVNALLLGDSALYLCASSLDGGNTEAFFGQGTRLTVV.

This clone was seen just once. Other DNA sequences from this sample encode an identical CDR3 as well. CDR3 amino acids: CASSLGSGGETQYF. CDR3 in DNA: TGTGCCAGCAGCTTAGGGAGTGGCGGGGAGACCCAGTACTTC. The J gene is TRBJ2-5, the V gene TRBV11-3; D may be TRBD2 (5 bases). Trimming stripped 1 base from V and 5 bases from J, with 11 bases between. From germline, CDR1 is SGHNT and CDR2 YENEEA. This CDR3 is 14 amino acids long.

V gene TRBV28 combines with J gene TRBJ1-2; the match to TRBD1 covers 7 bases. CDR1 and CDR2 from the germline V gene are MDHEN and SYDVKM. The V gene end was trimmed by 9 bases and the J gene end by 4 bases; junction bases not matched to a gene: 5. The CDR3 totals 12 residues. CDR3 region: CASSDRAYGYTF. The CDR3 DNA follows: TGTGCCAGTTCCGACAGGGCCTATGGCTACACCTTC.

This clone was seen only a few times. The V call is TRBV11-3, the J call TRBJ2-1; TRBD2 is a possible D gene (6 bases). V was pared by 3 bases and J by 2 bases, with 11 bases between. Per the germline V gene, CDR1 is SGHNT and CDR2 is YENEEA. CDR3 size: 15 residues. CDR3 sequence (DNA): TGTGCCAGCAGCTTTGGAGGGGTGGCCTACAATGAGCAGTTCTTC. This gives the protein CASSFGGVAYNEQFF.

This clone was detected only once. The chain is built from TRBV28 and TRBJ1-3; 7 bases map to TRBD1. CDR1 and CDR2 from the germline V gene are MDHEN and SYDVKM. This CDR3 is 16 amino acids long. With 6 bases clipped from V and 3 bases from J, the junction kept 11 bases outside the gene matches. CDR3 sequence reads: CASRTIQGTGGNTIYF. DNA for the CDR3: TGTGCCAGCAGGACCATACAGGGGACCGGTGGAAACACCATATATTTT.

The CDR3 coding sequence is TGTGCCAGCAGCCAAAGGGGGACTAGCGGGAAAGAGACCCAGTACTTC. It yields the protein CASSQRGTSGKETQYF. This sequence joins TRBV14 and TRBJ2-5; 13 bases line up with TRBD2. V lost 2 bases, J lost 3 bases, and 3 bases stayed unmatched. Germline CDR1 is SGHDN and CDR2 is FVKESK. The CDR3 runs 16 residues.

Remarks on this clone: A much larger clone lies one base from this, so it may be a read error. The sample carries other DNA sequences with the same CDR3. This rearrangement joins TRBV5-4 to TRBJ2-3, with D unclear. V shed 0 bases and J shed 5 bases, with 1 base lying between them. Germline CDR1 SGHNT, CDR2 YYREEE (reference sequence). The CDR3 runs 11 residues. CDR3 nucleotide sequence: TGTGCCAGCAGCTTGGGAGATACGCAGTATTTT. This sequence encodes CASSLGDTQYF.

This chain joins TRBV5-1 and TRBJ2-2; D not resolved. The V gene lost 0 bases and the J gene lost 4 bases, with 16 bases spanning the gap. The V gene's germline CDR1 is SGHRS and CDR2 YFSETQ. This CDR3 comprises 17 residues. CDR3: CASSLGVDLIATGELFF. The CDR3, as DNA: TGCGCCAGCAGCTTGGGGGTGGACCTGATTGCCACCGGGGAGCTGTTTTTT. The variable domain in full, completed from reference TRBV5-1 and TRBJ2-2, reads KAGVTQTPRYLIKTRGQQVTLSCSPISGHRSVSWYQQTPGQGLQFLFEYFSETQRNKGNFPGRFSGRQFSNSRSEMNVSTLELGDSALYLCASSLGVDLIATGELFFGEGSRLTVL.

CDR3 DNA sequence: TGTGCCAGCAGCGAGACTAGCGGGAGGATGAAGACCCAGTACTTC. Protein product: CASSETSGRMKTQYF. This sequence joins TRBV9 and TRBJ2-5; 13 bases map to TRBD2. The V and J ends lost 3 bases and 6 bases, in that order; junction bases with no gene match: 5. The CDR3 totals 15 residues. The germline V gene encodes CDR1 SGDLS and CDR2 YYNGEE.